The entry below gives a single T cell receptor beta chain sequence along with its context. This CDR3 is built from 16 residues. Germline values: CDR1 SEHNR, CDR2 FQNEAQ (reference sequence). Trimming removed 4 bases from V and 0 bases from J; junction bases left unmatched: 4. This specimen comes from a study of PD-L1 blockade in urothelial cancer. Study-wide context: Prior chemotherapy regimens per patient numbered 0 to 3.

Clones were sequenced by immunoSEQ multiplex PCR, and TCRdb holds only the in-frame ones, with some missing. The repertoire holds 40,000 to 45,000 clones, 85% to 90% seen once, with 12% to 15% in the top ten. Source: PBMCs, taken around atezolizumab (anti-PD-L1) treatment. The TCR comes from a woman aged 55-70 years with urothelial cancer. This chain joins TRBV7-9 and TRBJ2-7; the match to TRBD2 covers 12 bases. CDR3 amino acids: CASSSGTSGPSYEQYF. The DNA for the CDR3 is TGTGCCAGCAGCTCCGGGACTAGCGGGCCCTCCTACGAGCAGTACTTC.